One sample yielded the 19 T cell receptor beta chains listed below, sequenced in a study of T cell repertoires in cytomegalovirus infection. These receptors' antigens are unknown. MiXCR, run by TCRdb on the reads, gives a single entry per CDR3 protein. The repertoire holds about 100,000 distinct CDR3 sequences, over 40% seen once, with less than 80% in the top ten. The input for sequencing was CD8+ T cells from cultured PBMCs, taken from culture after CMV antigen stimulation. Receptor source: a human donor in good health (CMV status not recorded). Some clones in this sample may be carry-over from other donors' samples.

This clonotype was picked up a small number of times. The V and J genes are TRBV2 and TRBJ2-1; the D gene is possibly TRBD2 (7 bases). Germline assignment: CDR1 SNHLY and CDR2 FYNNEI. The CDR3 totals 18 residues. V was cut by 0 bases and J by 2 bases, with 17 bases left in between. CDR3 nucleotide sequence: TGTGCCAGCAGTGAAGCGGGGGGGGCCGACCCTACCTACAATGAGCAGTTCTTC. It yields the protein CASSEAGGADPTYNEQFF.

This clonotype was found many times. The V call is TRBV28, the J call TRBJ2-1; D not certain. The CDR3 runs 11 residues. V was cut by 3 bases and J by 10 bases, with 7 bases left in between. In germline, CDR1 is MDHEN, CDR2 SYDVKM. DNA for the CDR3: TGTGCCAGCAGTTTCTATGGAGAGCAGTTCTTC. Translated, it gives CASSFYGEQFF. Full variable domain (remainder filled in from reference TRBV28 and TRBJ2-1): DVKVTQSSRYLVKRTGEKVFLECVQDMDHENMFWYRQDPGLGLRLIYFSYDVKMKEKGDIPEGYSVSREKKERFSLILESASTNQTSMYLCASSFYGEQFFGPGTRLTVL.

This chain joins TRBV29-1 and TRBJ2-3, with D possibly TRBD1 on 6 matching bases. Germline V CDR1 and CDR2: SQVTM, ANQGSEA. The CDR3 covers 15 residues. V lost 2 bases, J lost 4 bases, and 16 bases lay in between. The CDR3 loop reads CSVENTGFSADTQYF. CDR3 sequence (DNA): TGCAGCGTTGAAAATACAGGGTTTTCGGCAGATACGCAGTATTTT.

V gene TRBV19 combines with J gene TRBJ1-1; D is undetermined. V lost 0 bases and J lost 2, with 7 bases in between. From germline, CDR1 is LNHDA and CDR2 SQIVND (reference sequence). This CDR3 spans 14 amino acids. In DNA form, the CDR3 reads TGTGCCAGTAGTATAGACACCGTAAACACTGAAGCTTTCTTT. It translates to CASSIDTVNTEAFF.

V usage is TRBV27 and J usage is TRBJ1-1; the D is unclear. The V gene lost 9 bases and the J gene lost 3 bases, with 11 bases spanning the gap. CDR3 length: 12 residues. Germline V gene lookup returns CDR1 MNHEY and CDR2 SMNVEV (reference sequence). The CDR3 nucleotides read TGTGCCAGTTGGGGTCCTTACACTGAAGCTTTCTTT. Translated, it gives CASWGPYTEAFF.

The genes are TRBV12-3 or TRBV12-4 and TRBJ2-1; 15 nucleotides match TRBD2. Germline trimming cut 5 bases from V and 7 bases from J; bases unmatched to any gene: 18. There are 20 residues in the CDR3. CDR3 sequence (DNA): TGTGCCAGCAGTAATCCGGGACTAGCGGGGGGACCCCAATGGTTGAATGAGCAGTTCTTC. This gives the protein CASSNPGLAGGPQWLNEQFF.

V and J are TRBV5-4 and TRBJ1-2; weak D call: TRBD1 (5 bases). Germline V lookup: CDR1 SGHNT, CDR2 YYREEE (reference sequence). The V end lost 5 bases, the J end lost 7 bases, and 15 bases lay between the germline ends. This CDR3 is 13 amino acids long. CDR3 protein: CASRSSGTVGYTF. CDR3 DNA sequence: TGTGCCAGCAGATCATCAGGGACGGTTGGCTACACCTTC.

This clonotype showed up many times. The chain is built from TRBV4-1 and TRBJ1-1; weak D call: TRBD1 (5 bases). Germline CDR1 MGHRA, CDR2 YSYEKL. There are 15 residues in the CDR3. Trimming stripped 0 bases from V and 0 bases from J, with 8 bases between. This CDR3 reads CASSQEGGLNTEAFF. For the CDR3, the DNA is TGCGCCAGCAGCCAAGAGGGGGGACTGAACACTGAAGCTTTCTTT.

The CDR3 spells CASSQVGGPYEQYF. CDR3 nucleotide sequence: TGTGCCAGCAGCCAAGTGGGCGGCCCCTACGAGCAGTACTTC. V usage is TRBV14 and J usage is TRBJ2-7; D is unclear. V was clipped by 1 base and J by 2 bases, with 9 bases between them. Germline lookup yields CDR1 SGHDN and CDR2 FVKESK. The CDR3 totals 14 residues.

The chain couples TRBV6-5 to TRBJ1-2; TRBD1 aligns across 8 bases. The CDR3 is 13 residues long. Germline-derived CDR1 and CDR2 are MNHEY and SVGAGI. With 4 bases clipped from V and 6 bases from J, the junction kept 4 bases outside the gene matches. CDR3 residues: CASSSGGSDGYTF. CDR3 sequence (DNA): TGTGCCAGCAGTTCAGGGGGCTCGGATGGCTACACCTTC.

CDR3 protein: CATSRGFMNEQFF. Here the CDR3 DNA reads TGTGCCACCAGCAGGGGTTTCATGAATGAGCAGTTCTTC. This chain joins TRBV15 and TRBJ2-1, with D uncertain. Between the trimmed V and J ends, which lost 3 bases and 7 bases, there was a span of 10 bases. This CDR3 has 13 residues. The germline V gene has CDR1 LNHNV and CDR2 YYDKDF (reference sequence).

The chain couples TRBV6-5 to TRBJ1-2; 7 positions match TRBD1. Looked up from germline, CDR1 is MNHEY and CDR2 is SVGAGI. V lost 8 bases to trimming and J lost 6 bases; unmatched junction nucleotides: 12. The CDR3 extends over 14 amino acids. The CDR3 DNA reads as TGTGCCAGCGGTCCCCCCGGGACAGACCATGGCTACACCTTC. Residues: CASGPPGTDHGYTF.

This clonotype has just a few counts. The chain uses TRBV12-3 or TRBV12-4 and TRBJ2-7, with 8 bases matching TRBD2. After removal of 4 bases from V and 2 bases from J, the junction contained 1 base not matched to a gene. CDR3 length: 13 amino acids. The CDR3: CASSYSGAYEQYF. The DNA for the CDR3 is TGTGCCAGCAGTTATAGCGGGGCCTACGAGCAGTACTTC.

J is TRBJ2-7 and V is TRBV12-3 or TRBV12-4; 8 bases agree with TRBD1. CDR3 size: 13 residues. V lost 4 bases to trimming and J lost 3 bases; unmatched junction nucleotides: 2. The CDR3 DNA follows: TGTGCCAGCAGTTCCGGGACAGGCTACGAGCAGTACTTC. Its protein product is CASSSGTGYEQYF.

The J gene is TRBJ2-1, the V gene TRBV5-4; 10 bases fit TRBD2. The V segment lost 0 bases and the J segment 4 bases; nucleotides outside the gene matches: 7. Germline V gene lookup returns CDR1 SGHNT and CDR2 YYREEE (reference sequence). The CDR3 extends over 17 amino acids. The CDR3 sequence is CASSLASGGASYNEQFF. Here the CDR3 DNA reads TGTGCCAGCAGCTTGGCCAGCGGGGGGGCCTCATACAATGAGCAGTTCTTC.

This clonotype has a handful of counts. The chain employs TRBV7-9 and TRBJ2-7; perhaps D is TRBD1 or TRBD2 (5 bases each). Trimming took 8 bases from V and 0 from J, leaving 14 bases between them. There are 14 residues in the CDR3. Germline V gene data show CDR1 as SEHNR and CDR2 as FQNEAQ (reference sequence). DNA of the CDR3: TGTGCCAGCGTACCGGGACCGAACTCCTACGAGCAGTACTTC. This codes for CASVPGPNSYEQYF.

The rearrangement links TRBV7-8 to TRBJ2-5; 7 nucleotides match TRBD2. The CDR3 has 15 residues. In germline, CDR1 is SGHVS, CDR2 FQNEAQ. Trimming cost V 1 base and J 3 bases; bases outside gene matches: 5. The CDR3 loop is CASSLEGLGEETQYF. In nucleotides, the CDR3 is TGTGCCAGCAGCTTAGAAGGACTAGGCGAAGAGACCCAGTACTTC.

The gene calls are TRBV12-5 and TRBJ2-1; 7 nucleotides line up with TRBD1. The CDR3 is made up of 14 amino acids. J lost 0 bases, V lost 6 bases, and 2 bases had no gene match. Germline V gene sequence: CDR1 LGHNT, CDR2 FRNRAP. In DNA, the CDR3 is TGTGCTAGTGGCTGGGACAGCTCCTACAATGAGCAGTTCTTC. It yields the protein CASGWDSSYNEQFF.

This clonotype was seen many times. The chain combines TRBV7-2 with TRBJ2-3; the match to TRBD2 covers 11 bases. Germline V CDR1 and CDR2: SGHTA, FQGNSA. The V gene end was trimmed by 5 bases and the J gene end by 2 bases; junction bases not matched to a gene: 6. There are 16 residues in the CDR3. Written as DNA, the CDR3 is TGTGCCAGCAGCCCTAGCGGGGGGAGACTCACAGATACGCAGTATTTT. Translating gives CASSPSGGRLTDTQYF. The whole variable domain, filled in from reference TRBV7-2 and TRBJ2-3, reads GAGVSQSPSNKVTEKGKDVELRCDPISGHTALYWYRQSLGQGLEFLIYFQGNSAPDKSGLPSDRFSAERTGGSVSTLTIQRTQQEDSAVYLCASSPSGGRLTDTQYFGPGTRLTVL.